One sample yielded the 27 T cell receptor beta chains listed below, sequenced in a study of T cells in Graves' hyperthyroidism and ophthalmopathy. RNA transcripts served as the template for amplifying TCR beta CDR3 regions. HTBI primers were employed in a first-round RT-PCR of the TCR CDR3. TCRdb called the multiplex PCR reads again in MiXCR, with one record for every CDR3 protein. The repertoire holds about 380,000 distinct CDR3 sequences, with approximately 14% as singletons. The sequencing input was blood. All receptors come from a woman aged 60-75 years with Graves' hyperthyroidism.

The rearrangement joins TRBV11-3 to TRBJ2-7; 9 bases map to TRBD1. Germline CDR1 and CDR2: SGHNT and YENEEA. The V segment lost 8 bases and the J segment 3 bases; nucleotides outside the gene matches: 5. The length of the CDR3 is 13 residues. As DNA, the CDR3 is TGTGCCAGCGGCTGGGACAGGGACTACGAGCAGTACTTC. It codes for CASGWDRDYEQYF.

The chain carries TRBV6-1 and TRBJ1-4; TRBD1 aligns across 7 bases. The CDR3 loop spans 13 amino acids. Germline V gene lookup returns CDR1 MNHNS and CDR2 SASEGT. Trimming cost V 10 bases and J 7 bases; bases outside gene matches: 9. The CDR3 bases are TGTGCCACATCACAGGGGTGGGGTGAAAAACTGTTTTTT. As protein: CATSQGWGEKLFF.

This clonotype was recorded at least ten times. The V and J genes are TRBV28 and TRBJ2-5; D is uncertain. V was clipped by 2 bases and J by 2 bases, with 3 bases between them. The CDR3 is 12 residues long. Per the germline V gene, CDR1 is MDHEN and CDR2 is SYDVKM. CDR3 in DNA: TGTGCCAGCAGTTTAACTCAAGAGACCCAGTACTTC. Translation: CASSLTQETQYF.

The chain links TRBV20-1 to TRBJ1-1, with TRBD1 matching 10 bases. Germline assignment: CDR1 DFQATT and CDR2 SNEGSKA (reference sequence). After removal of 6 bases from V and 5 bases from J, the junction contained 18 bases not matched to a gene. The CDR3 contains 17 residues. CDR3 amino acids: CSAPLAPGQGSRTEAFF. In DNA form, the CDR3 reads TGCAGTGCGCCTCTGGCCCCGGGACAGGGGAGCCGGACTGAAGCTTTCTTT.

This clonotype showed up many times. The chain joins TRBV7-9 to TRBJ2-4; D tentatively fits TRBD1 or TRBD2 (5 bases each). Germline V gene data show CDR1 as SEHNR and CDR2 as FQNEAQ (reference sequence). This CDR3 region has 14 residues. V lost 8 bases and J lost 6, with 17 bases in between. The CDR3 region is CASWDDRSGNIQYF. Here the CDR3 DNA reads TGTGCCAGCTGGGACGACCGGTCCGGAAACATTCAGTACTTC.

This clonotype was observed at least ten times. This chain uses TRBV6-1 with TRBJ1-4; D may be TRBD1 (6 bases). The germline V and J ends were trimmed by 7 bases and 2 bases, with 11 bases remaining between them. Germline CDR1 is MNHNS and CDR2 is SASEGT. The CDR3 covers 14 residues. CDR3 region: CASNRGGTNEKLFF. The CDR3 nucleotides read TGTGCCAGCAACCGAGGGGGGACTAATGAAAAACTGTTTTTT.

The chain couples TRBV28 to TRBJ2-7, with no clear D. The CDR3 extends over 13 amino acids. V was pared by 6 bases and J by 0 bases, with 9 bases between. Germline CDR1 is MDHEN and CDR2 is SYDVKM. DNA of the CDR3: TGTGCCAGCAGACCAGCGTCCTCCTACGAGCAGTACTTC. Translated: CASRPASSYEQYF. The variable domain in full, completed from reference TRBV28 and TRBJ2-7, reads DVKVTQSSRYLVKRTGEKVFLECVQDMDHENMFWYRQDPGLGLRLIYFSYDVKMKEKGDIPEGYSVSREKKERFSLILESASTNQTSMYLCASRPASSYEQYFGPGTRLTVT.

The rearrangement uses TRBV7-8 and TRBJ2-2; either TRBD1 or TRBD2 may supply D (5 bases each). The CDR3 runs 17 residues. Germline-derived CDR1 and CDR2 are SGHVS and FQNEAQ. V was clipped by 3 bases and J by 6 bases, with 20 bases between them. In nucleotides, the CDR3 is TGTGCCAGCAGCTTTGATTTTCGTTCGGGGCTTGCCGGGGAGCTGTTTTTT. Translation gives CASSFDFRSGLAGELFF.

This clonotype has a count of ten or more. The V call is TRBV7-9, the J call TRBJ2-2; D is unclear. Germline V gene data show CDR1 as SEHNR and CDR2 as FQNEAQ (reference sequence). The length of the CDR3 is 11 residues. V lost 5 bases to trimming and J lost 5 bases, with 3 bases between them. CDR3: CASSLTGELFF. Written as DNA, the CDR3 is TGTGCCAGCAGCCTAACCGGGGAGCTGTTTTTT. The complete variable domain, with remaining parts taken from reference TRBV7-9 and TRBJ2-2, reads DTGVSQNPRHKITKRGQNVTFRCDPISEHNRLYWYRQTLGQGPEFLTYFQNEAQLEKSRLLSDRFSAERPKGSFSTLEIQRTEQGDSAMYLCASSLTGELFFGEGSRLTVL.

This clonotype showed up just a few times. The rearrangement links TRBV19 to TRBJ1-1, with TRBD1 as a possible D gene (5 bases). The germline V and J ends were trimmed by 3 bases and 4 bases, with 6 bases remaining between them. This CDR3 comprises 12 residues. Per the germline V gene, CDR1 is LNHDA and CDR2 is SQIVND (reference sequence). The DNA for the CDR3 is TGTGCCAGTAGTATGGGGGGCACTGAAGCTTTCTTT. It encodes CASSMGGTEAFF.

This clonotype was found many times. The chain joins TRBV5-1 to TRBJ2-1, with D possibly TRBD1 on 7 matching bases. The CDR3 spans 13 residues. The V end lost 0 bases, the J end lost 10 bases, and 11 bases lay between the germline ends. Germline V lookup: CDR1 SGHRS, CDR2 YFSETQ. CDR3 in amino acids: CASSLEGAGEQFF. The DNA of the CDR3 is TGCGCCAGCAGCTTGGAGGGGGCGGGGGAGCAGTTCTTC.

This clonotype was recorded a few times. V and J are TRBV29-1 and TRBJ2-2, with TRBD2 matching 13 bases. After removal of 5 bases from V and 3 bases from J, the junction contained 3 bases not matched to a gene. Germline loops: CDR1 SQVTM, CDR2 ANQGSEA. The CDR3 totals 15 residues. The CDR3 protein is CSVFGLAGDTGELFF. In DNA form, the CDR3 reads TGCAGCGTTTTCGGACTAGCGGGAGACACCGGGGAGCTGTTTTTT.

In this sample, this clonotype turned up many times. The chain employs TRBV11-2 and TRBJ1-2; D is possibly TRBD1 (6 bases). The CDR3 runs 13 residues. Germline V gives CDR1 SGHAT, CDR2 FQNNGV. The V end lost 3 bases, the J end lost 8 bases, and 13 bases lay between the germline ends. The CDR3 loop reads CASSFRDTVGYTF. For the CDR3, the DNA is TGTGCCAGCAGCTTCCGGGACACGGTCGGCTACACCTTC.

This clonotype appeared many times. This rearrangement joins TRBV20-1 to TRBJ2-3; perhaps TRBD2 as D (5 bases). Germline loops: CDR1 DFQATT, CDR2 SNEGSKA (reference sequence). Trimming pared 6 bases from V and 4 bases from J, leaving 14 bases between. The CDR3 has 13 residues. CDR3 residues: CSAPGEGSDTQYF. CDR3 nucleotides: TGCAGTGCCCCCGGCGAGGGTTCAGATACGCAGTATTTT.

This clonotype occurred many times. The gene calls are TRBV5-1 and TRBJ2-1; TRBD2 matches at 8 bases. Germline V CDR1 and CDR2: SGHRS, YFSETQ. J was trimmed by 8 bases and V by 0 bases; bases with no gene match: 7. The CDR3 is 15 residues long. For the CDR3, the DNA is TGCGCCAGCAGCTTGGCCCAGCGGGGGTTTGATGAGCAGTTCTTC. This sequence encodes CASSLAQRGFDEQFF.

This CDR3 is CASSQVPGNTEAFF. The DNA for the CDR3 is TGTGCCAGCAGCCAAGTGCCAGGGAACACTGAAGCTTTCTTT. V usage is TRBV3-1 and J usage is TRBJ1-1; the D is unclear. Germline CDR1 LGHDT, CDR2 YNNKEL (reference sequence). CDR3 length: 14 residues. Trimming removed 1 base at V and 1 base at J, with 7 bases between.

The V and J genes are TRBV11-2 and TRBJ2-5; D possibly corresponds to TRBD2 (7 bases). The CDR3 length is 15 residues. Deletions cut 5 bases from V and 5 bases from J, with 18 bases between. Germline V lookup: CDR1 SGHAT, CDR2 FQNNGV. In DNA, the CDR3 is TGTGCCAGCAGCCCGGAGGGGGGGAGTCGGGAGACCCAGTACTTC. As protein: CASSPEGGSRETQYF.

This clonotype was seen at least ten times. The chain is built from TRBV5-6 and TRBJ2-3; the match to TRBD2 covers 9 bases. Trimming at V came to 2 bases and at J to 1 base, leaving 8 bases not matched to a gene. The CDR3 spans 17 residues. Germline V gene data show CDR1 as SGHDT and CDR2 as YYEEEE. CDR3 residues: CASSFLAGGRGTDTQYF. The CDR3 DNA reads TGTGCCAGCAGCTTCTTGGCGGGAGGGCGGGGCACAGATACGCAGTATTTT.

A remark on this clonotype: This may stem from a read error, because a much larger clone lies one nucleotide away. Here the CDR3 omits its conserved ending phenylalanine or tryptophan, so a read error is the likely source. CDR3 sequence reads: CAWSVKGLLSTEAFL. In nucleotides, the CDR3 is TGTGCCTGGAGTGTAAAGGGACTTTTGTCCACTGAAGCTTTCCTT. V usage is TRBV30 and J usage is TRBJ1-1; D perhaps matches TRBD1 (5 bases). The V and J ends lost 0 bases and 4 bases respectively, with 15 bases between them. Germline CDR1 reads GTSNPN; CDR2 reads SVGIG (reference sequence). The length of the CDR3 is 15 residues.

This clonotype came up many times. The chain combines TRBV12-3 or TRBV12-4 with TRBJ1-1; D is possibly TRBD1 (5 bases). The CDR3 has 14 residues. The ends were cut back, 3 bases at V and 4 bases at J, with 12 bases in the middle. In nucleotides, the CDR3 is TGTGCCAGCAGTTTGATATCGGGGACCACTGAAGCTTTCTTT. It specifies CASSLISGTTEAFF.

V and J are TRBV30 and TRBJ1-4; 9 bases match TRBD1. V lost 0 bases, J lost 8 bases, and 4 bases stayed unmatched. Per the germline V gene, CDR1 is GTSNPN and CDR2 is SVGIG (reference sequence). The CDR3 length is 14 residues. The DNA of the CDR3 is TGTGCCTGGAGTGTCGGGACAGGGACGGAAAAACTGTTTTTT. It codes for CAWSVGTGTEKLFF.

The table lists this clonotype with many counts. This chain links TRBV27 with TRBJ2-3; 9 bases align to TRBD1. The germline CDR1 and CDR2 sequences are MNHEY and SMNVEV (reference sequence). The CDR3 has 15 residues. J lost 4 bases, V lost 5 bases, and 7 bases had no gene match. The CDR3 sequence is CASSSWDRVADTQYF. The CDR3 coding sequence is TGTGCCAGCAGTAGCTGGGACAGGGTGGCAGATACGCAGTATTTT.

CDR3 nucleotides: TGTGCCAGCACCCCATCAGGAGGGACGTACGAGCAGTACTTC. Translated: CASTPSGGTYEQYF. The gene calls are TRBV6-1 and TRBJ2-7; perhaps TRBD2 as D (6 bases). CDR1 and CDR2 (germline): MNHNS, SASEGT. The CDR3 is made up of 14 amino acids. Trimming stripped 7 bases from V and 4 bases from J, with 17 bases between.

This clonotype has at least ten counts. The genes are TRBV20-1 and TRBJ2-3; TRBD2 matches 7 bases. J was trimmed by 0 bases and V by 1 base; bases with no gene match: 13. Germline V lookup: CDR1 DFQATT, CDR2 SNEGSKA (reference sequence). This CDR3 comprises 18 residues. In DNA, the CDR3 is TGCAGTGCTAGAGCCTTCGACCCTAGCGGTCCTAGCACAGATACGCAGTATTTT. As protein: CSARAFDPSGPSTDTQYF.

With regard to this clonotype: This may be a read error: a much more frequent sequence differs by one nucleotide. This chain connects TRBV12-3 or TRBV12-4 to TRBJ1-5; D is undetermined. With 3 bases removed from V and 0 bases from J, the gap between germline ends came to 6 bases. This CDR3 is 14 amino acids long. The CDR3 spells CASSFGISNQPQHF. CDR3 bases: TGTGCCAGCAGTTTTGGAATTAGCAATCAGCCCCAGCATTTT.

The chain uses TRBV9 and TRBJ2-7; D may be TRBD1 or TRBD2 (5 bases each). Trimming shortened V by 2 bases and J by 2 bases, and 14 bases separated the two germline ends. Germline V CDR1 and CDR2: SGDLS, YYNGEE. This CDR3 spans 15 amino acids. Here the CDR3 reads CASSVGWGPTYEQYF. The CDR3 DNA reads TGTGCCAGCAGCGTCGGGTGGGGACCCACCTACGAGCAGTACTTC.

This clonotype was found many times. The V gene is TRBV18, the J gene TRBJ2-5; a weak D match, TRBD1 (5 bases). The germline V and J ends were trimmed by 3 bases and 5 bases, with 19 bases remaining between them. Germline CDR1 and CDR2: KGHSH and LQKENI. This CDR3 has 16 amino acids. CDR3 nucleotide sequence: TGTGCCAGCTCACCGGGGCAGACCCACGGAAAGGAGACCCAGTACTTC. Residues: CASSPGQTHGKETQYF.